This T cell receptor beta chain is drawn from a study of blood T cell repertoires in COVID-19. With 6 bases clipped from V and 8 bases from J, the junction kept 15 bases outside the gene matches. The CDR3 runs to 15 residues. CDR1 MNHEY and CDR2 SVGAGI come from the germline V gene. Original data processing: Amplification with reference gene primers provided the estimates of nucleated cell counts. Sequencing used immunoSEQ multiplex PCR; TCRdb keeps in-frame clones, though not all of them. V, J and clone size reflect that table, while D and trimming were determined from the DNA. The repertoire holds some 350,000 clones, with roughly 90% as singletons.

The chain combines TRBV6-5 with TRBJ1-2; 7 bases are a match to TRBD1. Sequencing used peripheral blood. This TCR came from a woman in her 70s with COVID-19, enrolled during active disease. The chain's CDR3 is CASSRFWDSIGGYTF. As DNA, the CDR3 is TGTGCCAGCAGCCGTTTTTGGGACAGCATTGGGGGCTACACCTTC.